The following is a TCR beta chain sequence with its context. Profiled with immunoSEQ multiplex PCR; TCRdb holds only in-frame clones, not every one. Among nearly 80,000 clones listed, roughly 80% were seen once. The sample belongs to a study of blood T cell repertoires in COVID-19. Background on the study: The United States, Italy and Spain provided the acute and convalescent COVID-19 samples. From T cells, B-cell-depleted T cells, or PBMCs came the material, which was cDNA or gDNA.

CDR1 and CDR2 from the germline V gene are SGHRS and YFSETQ. The CDR3 runs 14 residues. V dropped 4 bases and J dropped 8; count of bases not matched to a gene: 10. The receptor's source is a man aged 55 to 70 with active or convalescent COVID-19. This chain joins TRBV5-1 and TRBJ1-2; 8 bases map to TRBD1. Sequenced input: peripheral blood. Written as DNA, the CDR3 is TGCGCCAGCAGCCAAGCCGGGACAGGATACGGCTACACCTTC. Translation gives CASSQAGTGYGYTF.